This TCR beta chain was sequenced in a study of CXCR3-negative and CXCR3-positive naive CD8 T cells (dated by TCRdb to the late 2010s). With regard to the full study: Approximately 140 million TRB reads were obtained in total, roughly 1.5 +/- 0.3 million reads per library. Diversity and physicochemical repertoire analyses covered under twelve donors pooled from two independent experiments. TRBV-TRBJ cluster analysis included naive subsets from roughly 5 donors and memory cells from 3 donors.

The cysteine opens and the phenylalanine closes a CDR3 of 15 amino acids. DNA was not recorded. Sequences LNHDA (CDR1) and SQIVND (CDR2) are obtained from the germline V gene (reference sequence). Study-level results and caveats: TRB CDR3s from CXCR3-positive naive cells showed higher hydrophobicity (lower Kidera factor 4), lower energy, and higher strength and volume indices than CXCR3-negative naive cells. Comparably high repertoire diversity was found in both naive subsets, whereas much lower repertoire diversity was found in memory CD8+ T cells. Because surface CD5, which is linked to self-reactivity in mice, was comparable between the naive subsets, TCR interaction strength was also inferred from TRB CDR3 physicochemical properties. TRBV-TRBJ usage was similar between naive CXCR3-negative and CXCR3-positive cells from the same donor, while memory cells showed distinct patterns. Freshly isolated PBMCs were used for most assays because CXCR3 expression went down partially after cryopreservation.

TCRdb names NextSeq 550 as the instrument used. The Human TCR Profiling Kit (MiLaboratory) was used to prepare UMI-labeled 5' RACE TRB cDNA libraries. The full amount of extracted RNA was used for cDNA synthesis, and the full amount of resulting cDNA was used for PCR amplification. Libraries were prepared in parallel with an identical number of PCR cycles. The paper's processing steps were these. About 50,000 +/- 10,000 unique UMI-labeled TRB cDNA molecules per library were extracted with MIGEC and MiXCR, with at least two reads per UMI required. An average of roughly 40,000 +/- 10,000 functional in-frame TRB CDR3 nucleotide clonotypes without stop codons was found per library. After downsampling to 5000 UMI-labeled TRB molecules per sample, diversity metrics, including normalized Shannon-Wiener and Chao1, were computed in VDJtools. Clonotype-size-weighted physicochemical properties of the central five CDR3 residues (interaction energy, strength, volume and Kidera factor 4) were computed in VDJtools. The reads underwent TCRdb reprocessing, giving one record for each CDR3 protein sequence and no DNA. The V and J calls follow TCRdb's processing rather than the paper's. The sample's table covers 84,000 or so distinct CDR3 sequences. The ten largest clonotypes hold more than 1.5% of the sample.

Each CD8+ T cell subset was flow-sorted in triplicate, and some 300,000 cells per subset were placed directly into RLT lysis buffer. To exclude memory contaminants, naive CD8+ T cells were stringently defined as CD45RO-CCR7+CD27+CD95-. Peripheral blood mononuclear cells were isolated from buffy coats using standard density gradient centrifugation. A FACSAria III was used to flow-sort naive CD8+ T cells into CXCR3-negative and CXCR3-positive populations. An RNeasy Mini Kit was used to extract total RNA from the sorted cells. About this clonotype: Its antigen is unknown.

The sequence is built from TRBV19 and TRBJ2-3; TCRdb's D gene call, TRBD1, goes unchecked for lack of DNA. Sequencing input: naive CXCR3- CD8+ T cells from blood. The sample's cell subset or site label is to be understood as: CD45RO-CCR7+CD27+CD95- naive CD8+ T cells lacking CXCR3 (TNR3-). The sequence came from a human donor in good health. Some clones in this sample may be carry-over from other donors' samples. The CDR3 protein sequence reads: CASSTGQGAPDTQYF.